This passage covers 11 T cell receptor beta chains from one sample sequenced in a study of T cell clusters in autoimmune cytopenias. TRB was amplified from about 270 ng of peripheral blood genomic DNA per sample. TRB rearrangements were amplified by touch-down multiplex PCR with mixed TRB-A/B primers. After re-calling the multiplex PCR reads, TCRdb lists one entry per CDR3 protein, DNA absent. The sample table includes 6,000 to 9,000 distinct CDR3 sequences. The sample was also linked to a second study, of T cell repertoires in aging, cancer and after chemotherapy.

The source material was peripheral blood. The receptors originated from a human donor in good health.

In terms of frequency, this clonotype is medium-sized. The rearrangement joins TRBV6-5 to TRBJ2-5; TCRdb's D gene call, TRBD1, goes unchecked for lack of DNA. CDR1 is MNHEY, CDR2 SVGAGI, per germline. This CDR3 spans 13 amino acids. The CDR3 here is CASSFPGLGTQYF.

This clonotype is deemed medium-sized (0.01 to 0.1%) by its frequency. This chain connects TRBV5-5 to TRBJ2-5. The CDR3 consists of 13 residues. Germline V gene lookup returns CDR1 SGHKS and CDR2 YYEKEE (reference sequence). The CDR3 here is CASSLEGLETQYF.

This clonotype is deemed medium-sized by its frequency. The chain carries TRBV18 and TRBJ1-4. The CDR3 covers 13 residues. Looked up from germline, CDR1 is KGHSH and CDR2 is LQKENI. The CDR3 is CASSPPGNEKLFF. The full variable domain, rest sourced from reference TRBV18 and TRBJ1-4, is NAGVMQNPRHLVRRRGQEARLRCSPMKGHSHVYWYRQLPEEGLKFMVYLQKENIIDESGMPKERFSAEFPKEGPSILRIQQVVRGDSAAYFCASSPPGNEKLFFGSGTQLSVL.

This chain links TRBV5-4 with TRBJ2-1; TCRdb's D gene call, TRBD2, goes unchecked for lack of DNA. The CDR3 extends over 15 amino acids. Germline loops: CDR1 SGHNT, CDR2 YYREEE (reference sequence). CDR3 sequence: CASSLASDTYNEQFF.

The chain links TRBV15 to TRBJ2-3; TCRdb calls TRBD1, which cannot be checked without DNA. CDR1 LNHNV and CDR2 YYDKDF come from the germline V gene (reference sequence). This CDR3 contains 15 residues. CDR3 amino acids: CATSSGSSRRDTQYF.

The chain couples TRBV12-3 or TRBV12-4 to TRBJ1-1. The CDR3 is made up of 17 amino acids. The chain's CDR3 is CASSRGTRGAMNTEAFF.

This clonotype shows up as medium-sized (0.01 to 0.1%) by frequency. The V call is TRBV19, the J call TRBJ1-5; the TCRdb D gene call, TRBD1, has no DNA to confirm it. This CDR3 has 12 residues. Germline V gene data show CDR1 as LNHDA and CDR2 as SQIVND (reference sequence). The CDR3 loop reads CASSRGAQPQHF.

The chain uses TRBV30 and TRBJ2-4. The CDR3 totals 15 residues. Germline CDR1 reads GTSNPN; CDR2 reads SVGIG (reference sequence). CDR3 region: CAWSVRVLAKNIQYF.

The chain joins TRBV6-1 to TRBJ2-5; TCRdb gives TRBD2 as the D gene, but with no DNA this cannot be confirmed. The germline gives CDR1 MNHNS, CDR2 SASEGT. The CDR3 sequence is 11 residues long. CDR3 region: CASSDTSVQYF.

The chain recombines TRBV5-1 with TRBJ2-5; TCRdb names TRBD1, which stays unverified in the absence of DNA. Germline assignment: CDR1 SGHRS and CDR2 YFSETQ. This CDR3 has 14 residues. This CDR3 reads CASSLGQVQETQYF.

The chain links TRBV5-4 to TRBJ1-2; TCRdb calls TRBD1, which cannot be checked without DNA. The CDR3 has 14 residues. Germline V lookup: CDR1 SGHNT, CDR2 YYREEE (reference sequence). CDR3 region: CASSLGGGPVGYTF.